The present entry profiles one T cell receptor (beta chain) with its context. Its antigen is currently unknown. The authors ran the assay at deep level. Profiled with immunoSEQ multiplex PCR; TCRdb holds only in-frame clones, not every one. The repertoire includes hundreds of thousands of clones, roughly 98% of them detected once, and 0.3% sits in the top ten. CD8 cells classed as naive were CD45RO-negative and positively selected for CCR7, excluding terminally differentiated effector memory CD45RA+ cells. The study drew all its donors from Caucasian adults living in Nashville, Tennessee. The sample comes from a study of shared clonotypes between healthy human individuals. Study in general: The donor group consisted of a couple of women and three men, aged 18 to 49. Study conclusions and caveats: Generally, naive subsets (rather than memory subsets) showed larger estimated richness.

This CDR3 is built from 14 residues. From germline, CDR1 is SGHKS and CDR2 YYEKEE (reference sequence). The V end lost 7 bases, the J end lost 6 bases, and 18 bases lay between the germline ends. The chain joins TRBV5-5 to TRBJ2-3; D gene uncertain. The receptor comes from a man aged 25-45 years in good health. The sample taken for sequencing was naive CD8+ T cells sorted from blood. The CDR3 bases are TGTGCCAGCTATACAGAGTACCCACTCGATACGCAGTATTTT. Protein product: CASYTEYPLDTQYF.